This T cell receptor beta chain was identified during a study of T cells in localized non-small cell lung cancer. Sequencing used immunoSEQ multiplex PCR; TCRdb keeps in-frame clones, though not all of them. Seen here are 9,600 or so clones, 90% observed once, and the top ten hold about 17%. The V and J ends lost 0 bases and 5 bases respectively, with 11 bases between them. The CDR3 is 14 residues long. The V gene's germline CDR1 is GTSNPN and CDR2 SVGIG (reference sequence). Comments on this clone: Antigen: not known.

General observations from the study: Heterogeneity within the tumor remains possible, as just one region underwent sequencing. Higher blood T cell density tracked longer overall survival. Of the top 100 tumor clones, median roughly 53 were in adjacent lung, some 29 among its top 100. It was uninvolved adjacent lung that showed the highest T cell clonality, exceeding tumor.

This chain uses TRBV30 with TRBJ1-5, with D tentatively TRBD1 (5 bases). The sample in question was peripheral blood, obtained before any cancer treatment. The origin of this receptor is a male donor aged 60 or over with stage III squamous cell lung carcinoma. CDR3 nucleotides: TGTGCCTGGAGTGTTGTAGGGGTGGATCAGCCCCAGCATTTT. Translated, it gives CAWSVVGVDQPQHF.